The rows below give T cell receptor beta chains drawn from one sample of a study of blood T cells in healthy people across ages. A single record per CDR3 protein comes from TCRdb applying MiXCR to the 5' RACE reads. The table includes hundreds of thousands of distinct CDR3 sequences, 58% detected once. The source material was blood. These receptors all stem from a man aged 30 to 39 in good health. The CDR3 runs from the conserved cysteine through the conserved F or W. D genes are given only for firm matches. For some rows the clone size is stated as once, few or many, or as a class when expanded; others skip it.

J: TRBJ2-5; V: TRBV9; size: few; D: .; DNA: TGTGCCAGCAGCGTAGACTTAGAGACCCAGTACTTC; CDR3: CASSVDLETQYF
J: TRBJ2-3; V: TRBV29-1; size: few; D: .; DNA: TGCAGCGTCGCAGGGTCCCCCACAGATACGCAGTATTTT; CDR3: CSVAGSPTDTQYF
J: TRBJ2-3; V: TRBV20-1; size: .; D: .; DNA: TGCAGTGCTCAGAAGGAGGTCGGTGCGGGGCGAACAGATACGCAGTATTTT; CDR3: CSAQKEVGAGRTDTQYF
J: TRBJ1-2; V: TRBV5-1; size: .; D: .; DNA: TGCGCCAGCAGCTCACCTCTAGGAACCGCCCCGGATGGCTACACCTTC; CDR3: CASSSPLGTAPDGYTF
J: TRBJ2-1; V: TRBV11-3; size: once; D: TRBD2; DNA: TGTGCCAGCAGCGCGGGAGGCTTAGCGGGATGGGAGCAGTTCTTC; CDR3: CASSAGGLAGWEQFF
J: TRBJ2-5; V: TRBV20-1; size: .; D: .; DNA: TGCAGTGCCGCAACTTCAGAGACCCAGTACTTC; CDR3: CSAATSETQYF
J: TRBJ2-5; V: TRBV15; size: .; D: .; DNA: TGTGCCACCAGCGTCGAGAAGACCCAGTACTTC; CDR3: CATSVEKTQYF
J: TRBJ2-7; V: TRBV6-6; size: few; D: .; DNA: TGTGCCAGCAGTTACTCCAGGGAAAGCGACGAGCAGTACTTC; CDR3: CASSYSRESDEQYF
J: TRBJ1-1; V: TRBV29-1; size: .; D: .; DNA: TGCAGCGTTGAAGATCGCACTGAAGCTTTCTTT; CDR3: CSVEDRTEAFF
J: TRBJ2-6; V: TRBV20-1; size: few; D: .; DNA: TGCAGTGCCGGAGCCGTCGGTGGGGCCAACGTCCTGACTTTC; CDR3: CSAGAVGGANVLTF
J: TRBJ2-2; V: TRBV9; size: .; D: TRBD1; DNA: TGTGCCAGCAGCGTGGGACAGAACGCGAACACCGGGGAGCTGTTTTTT; CDR3: CASSVGQNANTGELFF
J: TRBJ2-4; V: TRBV7-9; size: .; D: TRBD2; DNA: TGTGCCATCGGGGGGGCGGCCAAAAACATTCAGTACTTC; CDR3: CAIGGAAKNIQYF
J: TRBJ1-2; V: TRBV6-6; size: .; D: .; DNA: TGTGCCAGCAGTCAAACAGGCCACTACACCTTC; CDR3: CASSQTGHYTF
J: TRBJ2-3; V: TRBV29-1; size: .; D: .; DNA: TGCAGCGTTGATTGGGCGGGACGGGGAACAGATACGCAGTATTTT; CDR3: CSVDWAGRGTDTQYF
J: TRBJ2-7; V: TRBV7-9; size: few; D: TRBD2; DNA: TGTGCCAGCATCACTACGGGGACTAGCGCGATCGAGCAGTACTTC; CDR3: CASITTGTSAIEQYF
J: TRBJ1-2; V: TRBV7-2; size: .; D: TRBD1; DNA: TGTGCCAGCAGCCAGGGTGGGGGGACAGGGGCGGACTATGGCTACACCTTC; CDR3: CASSQGGGTGADYGYTF
J: TRBJ2-5; V: TRBV7-2; size: .; D: TRBD2; DNA: TGTGCCAGCAGCCCAACTAGCGAAGAGACCCAGTACTTC; CDR3: CASSPTSEETQYF
J: TRBJ2-3; V: TRBV7-9; size: .; D: .; DNA: TGTGCCAGCAGCTTAACTGGACAGACCAATACGCAGTATTTT; CDR3: CASSLTGQTNTQYF
J: TRBJ2-7; V: TRBV28; size: few; D: TRBD1; DNA: TGTGCCAGCTGCCGCCCAGGGGGCTACGAGCAGTACTTC; CDR3: CASCRPGGYEQYF
J: TRBJ1-2; V: TRBV27; size: .; D: .; DNA: TGTGCCAGCAAGGATCGGGTATCGGGGACGAGCGGCTACACCTTC; CDR3: CASKDRVSGTSGYTF
J: TRBJ2-7; V: TRBV10-3; size: few; D: .; DNA: TGTGCCATCAGTGTGGGCGGTAGCTCCTACGAGCAGTACTTC; CDR3: CAISVGGSSYEQYF
J: TRBJ1-1; V: TRBV21-1; size: .; D: .; DNA: TGTGCCGGCCAATCCAGGGAAAACACTGAAGCTTTCTTT; CDR3: CAGQSRENTEAFF